Below are 2 T cell receptor beta chains sequenced from a single sample in a study of control samples from healthy donors and cancer patients. The method was immunoSEQ multiplex PCR; TCRdb's version includes in-frame clones alone and lacks a portion of them. The table lists 120,000 or so clones, 85% to 95% of them singletons, with roughly 1.7% in the top ten. Sequencing was carried out using PBMCs. These receptors all come from a middle-aged man with head and neck cancer.

The chain recombines TRBV3-1 (or the pseudogene TRBV3-2) with TRBJ1-1, with D tentatively TRBD1 (5 bases). The V end was cut by 3 bases, the J end by 1 base, with 9 bases between. The CDR3 runs to 14 residues. Germline CDR1 reads LGHDT; CDR2 reads YNNKEL (reference sequence). CDR3 nucleotide sequence: TGTGCCAGCAGCCAGCGAGGGGAGAACACTGAAGCTTTCTTT. It encodes CASSQRGENTEAFF.

This chain connects TRBV3-1 (or the pseudogene TRBV3-2) to TRBJ1-3; 9 nucleotides line up with TRBD1. Germline V CDR1 and CDR2: LGHDT, YNNKEL (reference sequence). J lost 5 bases, V lost 3 bases, and 17 bases had no gene match. The CDR3 is 19 residues long. The CDR3 region is CASSQRGGQGGRARNTIYF. The CDR3 coding sequence is TGTGCCAGCAGCCAGCGAGGGGGACAGGGCGGTCGAGCGCGAAACACCATATATTTT.